This is a list of T cell receptor beta chains from one sample in a study of CD8 T cells in Susac syndrome. TCRdb redid the calling of the immunoSEQ multiplex PCR reads with MiXCR, one entry per CDR3 protein. The table lists about 150,000 distinct CDR3 sequences, 90% to 95% of them singletons, with around 0.15% in the top ten. Material: CD4+ T cells from PBMCs. Source of these receptors: a human donor with Susac syndrome. The CDR3 runs from the conserved cysteine through the conserved F or W. Each record gives: J gene, clone size, CDR3 length, V gene, D gene, CDR3 DNA, CDR3 protein. A D gene is named only where the DNA matches it firmly. Clone size is shown for a subset of rows, as once, few, many or a class of expanded clone.

J gene: TRBJ2-1; clone size: NA; CDR3 length: 14; V gene: TRBV5-1; D gene: TRBD1; CDR3 DNA: TGCGCCAGCAGCAGACGACAGGGACAAAATGAGCAGTTCTTC; CDR3 protein: CASSRRQGQNEQFF
J gene: TRBJ1-5; clone size: NA; CDR3 length: 13; V gene: TRBV20-1; D gene: TRBD1; CDR3 DNA: TGCAGTGCCGCACGGGACAGCCTTCAGCCCCAGCATTTT; CDR3 protein: CSAARDSLQPQHF
J gene: TRBJ1-2; clone size: NA; CDR3 length: 12; V gene: TRBV20-1; D gene: NA; CDR3 DNA: TGCAGTGCCACCCCGGCCTTCTATGGCTACACCTTC; CDR3 protein: CSATPAFYGYTF
J gene: TRBJ2-2; clone size: NA; CDR3 length: 14; V gene: TRBV29-1; D gene: TRBD2; CDR3 DNA: TGCAGCGCTTCACTAGCGGGGTACACCGGGGAGCTGTTTTTT; CDR3 protein: CSASLAGYTGELFF
J gene: TRBJ1-5; clone size: NA; CDR3 length: 14; V gene: TRBV2; D gene: NA; CDR3 DNA: TGTGCCAGCAGATCAGGGGAATCAGGTCAGCCCCAGCATTTT; CDR3 protein: CASRSGESGQPQHF
J gene: TRBJ2-1; clone size: NA; CDR3 length: 16; V gene: TRBV15; D gene: NA; CDR3 DNA: TGTGCCACCAGCCCAAGAAAAAGCGGACGAAACGATGAGCAGTTCTTC; CDR3 protein: CATSPRKSGRNDEQFF
J gene: TRBJ2-1; clone size: NA; CDR3 length: 12; V gene: TRBV4-1; D gene: NA; CDR3 DNA: TGCGCCAGCAGCCAGCTCGGGGCCTCGCTGTTCTTC; CDR3 protein: CASSQLGASLFF
J gene: TRBJ2-1; clone size: NA; CDR3 length: 20; V gene: TRBV9; D gene: NA; CDR3 DNA: TGTGCCAGCAGCAGAGCGGACATTTATGACATCAGACCGATATACAATGAGCAGTTCTTC; CDR3 protein: CASSRADIYDIRPIYNEQFF
J gene: TRBJ2-3; clone size: once; CDR3 length: 13; V gene: TRBV20-1; D gene: NA; CDR3 DNA: TGCAGTGTAGTGTCTGGGGGAACAGATACGCAGTATTTT; CDR3 protein: CSVVSGGTDTQYF
J gene: TRBJ1-2; clone size: NA; CDR3 length: 12; V gene: TRBV5-8; D gene: NA; CDR3 DNA: TGTGCCAGCACTACGGTAGATTATGGCTACACCTTC; CDR3 protein: CASTTVDYGYTF